The 26 T cell receptor beta chains listed next were all sequenced from one sample in a study of cytomegalovirus exposure and HLA in healthy donors. PCR employed 60 Vbeta and 13 Jbeta primers. The table came from immunoSEQ multiplex PCR; TCRdb's copy has only in-frame clones and leaves some out. The table records 120,000 or so clones, roughly 77% of them present only once. The material sequenced was PBMCs. These receptors originate from a man aged 18 to 29 in good health and CMV-seronegative.

CDR3 amino acids: CASSNRQDGYTF. CDR3 nucleotides: TGTGCCAGCAGTAACCGACAGGATGGCTACACCTTC. The chain employs TRBV6-6 and TRBJ1-2; maybe TRBD1 (6 bases). Deletions cut 5 bases from V and 6 bases from J, with 10 bases between. Per the germline V gene, CDR1 is MNHNY and CDR2 is SVGAGI (reference sequence). The CDR3 has 12 amino acids.

The V call is TRBV7-2, the J call TRBJ2-5; the match to TRBD1 covers 8 bases. Germline V CDR1 and CDR2: SGHTA, FQGNSA. V was clipped by 7 bases and J by 5 bases; unmatched bases: 6. CDR3 length: 13 residues. This CDR3 reads CASTVAGGETQYF. The CDR3 DNA reads TGTGCCAGCACCGTCGCAGGGGGCGAGACCCAGTACTTC. The whole variable domain, filled in from reference TRBV7-2 and TRBJ2-5, reads GAGVSQSPSNKVTEKGKDVELRCDPISGHTALYWYRQSLGQGLEFLIYFQGNSAPDKSGLPSDRFSAERTGGSVSTLTIQRTQQEDSAVYLCASTVAGGETQYFGPGTRLLVL.

The genes are TRBV15 and TRBJ2-7; tentatively, D is TRBD2 (6 bases). The CDR3 length is 14 residues. CDR1 and CDR2 from the germline V gene are LNHNV and YYDKDF (reference sequence). Trimming left V 5 bases short and J 7 bases short, with 18 bases between. DNA of the CDR3: TGTGCCACCAGCTACGGGACCCTCGGAGGGGAGCAGTACTTC. Protein sequence: CATSYGTLGGEQYF.

This rearrangement joins TRBV19 to TRBJ1-1, with D perhaps TRBD1 (6 bases). CDR1 and CDR2 (germline): LNHDA, SQIVND (reference sequence). V gave up 8 bases and J gave up 0 bases, with 13 bases separating them. CDR3 length: 14 residues. DNA of the CDR3: TGTGCCAGTTCTAATGACAGGCTGAACACTGAAGCTTTCTTT. Its protein is CASSNDRLNTEAFF.

The J gene is TRBJ1-2, the V gene TRBV6-5; tentatively, D is TRBD1 (6 bases). V lost 5 bases, J lost 2 bases, and 15 bases lay in between. CDR1 is MNHEY, CDR2 SVGAGI, per germline. The CDR3 has 15 amino acids. The CDR3, as DNA: TGTGCCAGCAGTACCCGCCGGGACACAAACTATGGCTACACCTTC. It encodes CASSTRRDTNYGYTF.

The chain has TRBV29-1 and TRBJ1-4; no definite D call. The CDR3 has 12 residues. Germline V gene lookup returns CDR1 SQVTM and CDR2 ANQGSEA. V lost 3 bases, J lost 3 bases, and 5 bases lay in between. The CDR3 sequence: CSVEGANEKLFF. The CDR3 bases are TGCAGCGTTGAGGGAGCTAATGAAAAACTGTTTTTT. Complete variable domain (other parts from reference TRBV29-1 and TRBJ1-4): SAVISQKPSRDICQRGTSLTIQCQVDSQVTMMFWYRQQPGQSLTLIATANQGSEATYESGFVIDKFPISRPNLTFSTLTVSNMSPEDSSIYLCSVEGANEKLFFGSGTQLSVL.

The chain couples TRBV6-5 to TRBJ1-2, with D maybe TRBD1 (6 bases). The germline CDR1 and CDR2 sequences are MNHEY and SVGAGI. The CDR3 is 13 residues long. V gave up 7 bases and J gave up 7 bases, with 16 bases separating them. CDR3: CASNKQGMGGYTF. CDR3 in DNA: TGTGCCAGCAATAAACAGGGAATGGGTGGCTACACCTTC.

Turning to this clone: A far larger clone is off by one base, so a read error is likely. Other nucleotide sequences in the sample specify the same CDR3. The rearrangement uses TRBV5-4 and TRBJ1-1; no clear D. Germline V gives CDR1 SGHNT, CDR2 YYREEE (reference sequence). Trimming left V 1 base short and J 5 bases short, with 6 bases between. There are 12 residues in the CDR3. The CDR3 region is CASSLRGTEAFF. CDR3 nucleotide sequence: TGTGCCAGCAGCTTGCGGGGTACTGAAGCTTTCTTT.

This clone came up a few times. Additional DNA sequences in this sample encode the identical CDR3. The genes are TRBV29-1 and TRBJ2-7; 7 bases match TRBD1. The CDR3 runs to 13 residues. From germline, CDR1 is SQVTM and CDR2 ANQGSEA. V trimming: 4 bases; J trimming: 0 bases; junction bases outside the gene matches: 3. The CDR3 DNA reads TGCAGCGTTGGGACAGGTAGCTCCTACGAGCAGTACTTC. Amino acids: CSVGTGSSYEQYF.

V usage is TRBV19 and J usage is TRBJ1-5, with a tentative D call TRBD1 (5 bases). V shed 5 bases and J shed 3 bases, with 11 bases lying between them. This CDR3 contains 14 residues. Per the germline V gene, CDR1 is LNHDA and CDR2 is SQIVND (reference sequence). The CDR3 region is CASSPGGYNQPQHF. CDR3 nucleotide sequence: TGTGCCAGTAGTCCTGGGGGGTACAATCAGCCCCAGCATTTT.

This clone has a handful of counts. DNA of the CDR3: TGTGCCACCATATGGACAGCGCTTGAAGCTTTCTTT. Translated: CATIWTALEAFF. The chain combines TRBV6-1 with TRBJ1-1; the D gene is possibly TRBD1 (6 bases). Per the germline V gene, CDR1 is MNHNS and CDR2 is SASEGT. CDR3 length: 12 amino acids. Between the trimmed V and J ends, which lost 10 bases and 7 bases, there was a span of 16 bases.

V is TRBV2 and J is TRBJ2-2; possible D gene TRBD2, 7 bases. Trimming cost V 8 bases and J 4 bases, with 17 bases left between them. Germline V gene lookup returns CDR1 SNHLY and CDR2 FYNNEI. The CDR3 covers 15 residues. DNA of the CDR3: TGTGCCAGCCGGAAGGGGGGGCCCAGCACCGGGGAGCTGTTTTTT. This gives the protein CASRKGGPSTGELFF. The full variable domain, completed using reference TRBV2 and TRBJ2-2, is EPEVTQTPSHQVTQMGQEVILRCVPISNHLYFYWYRQILGQKVEFLVSFYNNEISEKSEIFDDQFSVERPDGSNFTLKIRSTKLEDSAMYFCASRKGGPSTGELFFGEGSRLTVL.

This sequence joins TRBV5-4 and TRBJ2-3, with 7 bases aligning to TRBD2. The CDR3 loop spans 15 amino acids. After removal of 5 bases from V and 7 bases from J, the junction contained 13 bases not matched to a gene. The germline gives CDR1 SGHNT, CDR2 YYREEE (reference sequence). CDR3 DNA sequence: TGTGCCAGCAGTTTCGCGGGGGACCCTTCACATACGCAGTATTTT. Residues: CASSFAGDPSHTQYF.

The chain is built from TRBV7-6 and TRBJ1-4; TRBD1 agrees at 7 bases. The CDR3 has 13 residues. V trimming: 1 base; J trimming: 11 bases; junction bases outside the gene matches: 4. The germline CDR1 and CDR2 sequences are SGHVS and FNYEAQ. DNA for the CDR3: TGTGCCAGCAGCTTAGGACAGGGAGGCAAACTGTTTTTT. It translates to CASSLGQGGKLFF.

The chain has TRBV15 and TRBJ2-5; perhaps TRBD2 as D (5 bases). The germline gives CDR1 LNHNV, CDR2 YYDKDF (reference sequence). V was pared by 2 bases and J by 7 bases, with 17 bases between. The CDR3 is 15 amino acids. CDR3 in DNA: TGTGCCACCAGCAGACCCTCGGGATTTGCATCGACCCAGTACTTC. Translating gives CATSRPSGFASTQYF.

V usage is TRBV7-9 and J usage is TRBJ2-6; no definite D call. Germline CDR1 is SEHNR and CDR2 is FQNEAQ (reference sequence). The CDR3 covers 15 residues. V was clipped by 4 bases and J by 1 base, with 8 bases between them. The CDR3 region has the DNA TGTGCCAGCAGCTCAGTACAGTCTGGGGCCAACGTCCTGACTTTC. Translation gives CASSSVQSGANVLTF.

This clone was seen a single time. The rearrangement links TRBV5-1 to TRBJ2-5; perhaps TRBD1 as D (5 bases). Trimming pared 7 bases from V and 4 bases from J, leaving 14 bases between. The CDR3 has 13 amino acids. The germline V gene has CDR1 SGHRS and CDR2 YFSETQ. CDR3 bases: TGCGCCAGCGCGGACATTGTTCGAGAGACCCAGTACTTC. Protein sequence: CASADIVRETQYF.

The chain recombines TRBV27 with TRBJ2-7; 9 nucleotides line up with TRBD1. The germline gives CDR1 MNHEY, CDR2 SMNVEV (reference sequence). The length of the CDR3 is 15 residues. V gave up 0 bases and J gave up 7 bases; unmatched junction bases: 7. CDR3 sequence reads: CASSLSVQGAGEQYF. The DNA of the CDR3 is TGTGCCAGCAGTTTATCCGTACAGGGGGCGGGAGAGCAGTACTTC.

V usage is TRBV7-9 and J usage is TRBJ2-1; tentatively, D is TRBD2 (5 bases). Germline V gene data show CDR1 as SEHNR and CDR2 as FQNEAQ (reference sequence). This CDR3 has 13 residues. V was clipped by 1 base and J by 9 bases, with 10 bases between them. CDR3 protein: CASSLGGRVEQFF. In DNA form, the CDR3 reads TGTGCCAGCAGCTTAGGAGGGCGCGTTGAGCAGTTCTTC.

This chain links TRBV5-5 with TRBJ1-6, with TRBD1 identical over 7 bases. J was trimmed by 7 bases and V by 4 bases; bases with no gene match: 17. Per the germline V gene, CDR1 is SGHKS and CDR2 is YYEKEE (reference sequence). This CDR3 contains 18 residues. The CDR3 DNA follows: TGTGCCAGCAGCAACGGCCTCACTATACGGGACAGAAATTCACCCCTCCACTTT. This codes for CASSNGLTIRDRNSPLHF.

The V and J genes are TRBV6-5 and TRBJ1-2; D is perhaps TRBD1 (5 bases). The CDR3 runs to 14 residues. V was pared by 0 bases and J by 4 bases, with 9 bases between. The germline V gene encodes CDR1 MNHEY and CDR2 SVGAGI. CDR3 sequence (DNA): TGTGCCAGCAGTTACTCGGGGCCAGGCTATGGCTACACCTTC. Translation gives CASSYSGPGYGYTF.

The sample holds one count of this clone. The rearrangement joins TRBV5-1 to TRBJ1-1; 7 positions match TRBD1. Germline assignment: CDR1 SGHRS and CDR2 YFSETQ. The CDR3 is 14 amino acids. After removal of 4 bases from V and 4 bases from J, the junction contained 7 bases not matched to a gene. Here the CDR3 reads CASSVGGAGTEAFF. The CDR3 DNA sequence: TGCGCCAGCAGCGTAGGGGGCGCGGGCACTGAAGCTTTCTTT.

The chain combines TRBV6-5 with TRBJ1-4, with TRBD1 as a possible D gene (5 bases). V lost 2 bases and J lost 7, with 14 bases in between. The germline gives CDR1 MNHEY, CDR2 SVGAGI. The CDR3 contains 15 residues. The DNA of the CDR3 is TGTGCCAGCAGTTACAGACCTGCAAGGGGTGAAAAACTGTTTTTT. Translation: CASSYRPARGEKLFF.

The V and J genes are TRBV5-1 and TRBJ2-5; 14 bases are shared with TRBD2. This CDR3 has 16 residues. J was trimmed by 2 bases and V by 5 bases; bases with no gene match: 5. Per the germline V gene, CDR1 is SGHRS and CDR2 is YFSETQ. The CDR3 bases are TGCGCCAGCAGACCGGGACTAGCGGGGGTACAAGAGACCCAGTACTTC. Protein product: CASRPGLAGVQETQYF.

This clone was counted between two and nine times. The chain carries TRBV2 and TRBJ1-4; 8 bases line up with TRBD1. This CDR3 is 14 amino acids long. V lost 7 bases, J lost 7 bases, and 8 bases stayed unmatched. The germline V gene encodes CDR1 SNHLY and CDR2 FYNNEI. The CDR3 DNA reads TGTGCCAGCAATTGGACAGGGCGAAGTGAAAAACTGTTTTTT. Its protein product is CASNWTGRSEKLFF.

As to this clone: A junction end diverges from the germline sequence, so it may reflect a read error. This chain links TRBV2 with TRBJ2-5, with 7 positions matching TRBD1. This CDR3 contains 14 residues. Germline CDR1 is SNHLY and CDR2 is FYNNEI. The CDR3 DNA sequence: TGTGCCAGCAGTGGATCGGGACAGCAAGAGGCCCAGTACTTC. Translating gives CASSGSGQQEAQYF. Looking up the rest from reference TRBV2 and TRBJ2-5 gives the full variable domain: EPEVTQTPSHQVTQMGQEVILRCVPISNHLYFYWYRQILGQKVEFLVSFYNNEISEKSEIFDDQFSVERPDGSNFTLKIRSTKLEDSAMYFCASSGSGQQEAQYFGPGTRLLVL.